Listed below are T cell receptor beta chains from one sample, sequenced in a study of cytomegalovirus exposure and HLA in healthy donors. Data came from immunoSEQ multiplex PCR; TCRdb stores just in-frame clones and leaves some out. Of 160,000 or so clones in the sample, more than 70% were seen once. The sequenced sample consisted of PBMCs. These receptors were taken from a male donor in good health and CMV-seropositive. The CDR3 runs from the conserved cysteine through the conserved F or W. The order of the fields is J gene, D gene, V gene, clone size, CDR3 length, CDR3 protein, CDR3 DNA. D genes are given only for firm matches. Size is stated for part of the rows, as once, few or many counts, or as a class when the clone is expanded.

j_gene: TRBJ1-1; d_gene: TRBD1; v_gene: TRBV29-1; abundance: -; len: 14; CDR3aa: CSVGGTGGSTEAFF; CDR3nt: TGCAGCGTTGGGGGGACAGGGGGTAGCACTGAAGCTTTCTTT
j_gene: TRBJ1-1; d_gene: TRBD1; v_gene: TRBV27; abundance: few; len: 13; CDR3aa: CASSPGQFTEAFF; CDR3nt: TGTGCCAGCAGTCCGGGACAGTTCACTGAAGCTTTCTTT
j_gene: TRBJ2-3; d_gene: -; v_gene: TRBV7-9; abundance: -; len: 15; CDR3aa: CASSLAFSSTDTQYF; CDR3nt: TGTGCCAGCAGCTTAGCGTTCAGTAGCACAGATACGCAGTATTTT
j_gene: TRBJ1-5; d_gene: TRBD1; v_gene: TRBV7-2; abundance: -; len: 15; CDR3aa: CASSLGTGGNQPQHF; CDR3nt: TGTGCCAGCAGCTTAGGTACAGGGGGCAATCAGCCCCAGCATTTT
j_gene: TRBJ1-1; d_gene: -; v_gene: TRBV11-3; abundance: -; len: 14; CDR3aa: CASSWRNSNTEAFF; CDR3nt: TGTGCCAGCAGCTGGAGAAATTCGAACACTGAAGCTTTCTTT
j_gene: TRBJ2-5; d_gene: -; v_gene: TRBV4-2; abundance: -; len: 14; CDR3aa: CASSLGEGGETQYF; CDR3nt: TGTGCCAGCAGCTTAGGGGAGGGGGGCGAGACCCAGTACTTC
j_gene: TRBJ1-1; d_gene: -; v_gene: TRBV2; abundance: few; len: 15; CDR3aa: CASSVSGPRRSEAFF; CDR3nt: TGTGCCAGCAGTGTTAGTGGCCCCCGGAGGTCTGAAGCTTTCTTT
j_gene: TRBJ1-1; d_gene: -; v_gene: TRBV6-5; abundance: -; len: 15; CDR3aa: CASSYGSTVNTEAFF; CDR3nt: TGTGCCAGCAGTTACGGATCGACAGTGAACACTGAAGCTTTCTTT
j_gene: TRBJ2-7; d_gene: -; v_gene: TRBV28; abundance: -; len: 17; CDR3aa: CASSSIFPSLSSYEQYF; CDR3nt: TGTGCCAGCAGTTCCATCTTCCCCTCACTTAGCTCCTACGAGCAGTACTTC
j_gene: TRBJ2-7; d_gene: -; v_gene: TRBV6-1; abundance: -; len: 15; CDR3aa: CASRERPTGEYEQYF; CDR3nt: TGTGCCAGCAGAGAACGGCCCACCGGGGAATACGAGCAGTACTTC
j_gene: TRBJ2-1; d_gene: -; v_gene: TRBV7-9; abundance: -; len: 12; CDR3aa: CASSLSLLEQFF; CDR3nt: TGTGCCAGCAGCTTATCTCTCCTTGAGCAGTTCTTC
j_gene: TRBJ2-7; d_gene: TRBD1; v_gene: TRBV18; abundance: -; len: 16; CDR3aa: CASSDPGGVVYYEQYF; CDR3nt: TGTGCCAGCTCAGACCCAGGGGGCGTTGTGTACTACGAGCAGTACTTC
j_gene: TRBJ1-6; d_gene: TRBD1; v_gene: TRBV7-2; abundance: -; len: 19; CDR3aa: CASSFLGQGMSSYNSPLHF; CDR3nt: TGTGCCAGCAGCTTTTTAGGACAGGGAATGAGCTCCTATAATTCACCCCTCCACTTT
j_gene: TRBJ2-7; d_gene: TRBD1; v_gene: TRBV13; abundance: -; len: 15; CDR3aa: CASSLVTGGSYEQYF; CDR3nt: TGTGCCAGCAGCTTGGTAACAGGGGGCTCCTACGAGCAGTACTTC
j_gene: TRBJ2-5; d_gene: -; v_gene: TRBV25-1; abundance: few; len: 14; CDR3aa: CASSESTAQETQYF; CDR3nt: TGTGCCAGCAGTGAATCGACAGCCCAAGAGACCCAGTACTTC
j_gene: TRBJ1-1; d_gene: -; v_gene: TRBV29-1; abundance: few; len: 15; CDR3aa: CSVGGLGTGNTEAFF; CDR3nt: TGCAGCGTGGGAGGCCTGGGGACGGGGAACACTGAAGCTTTCTTT
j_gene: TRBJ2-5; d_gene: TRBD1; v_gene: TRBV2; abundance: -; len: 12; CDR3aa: CASRGQGQTQYF; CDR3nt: TGTGCCAGCAGGGGACAGGGGCAGACCCAGTACTTC
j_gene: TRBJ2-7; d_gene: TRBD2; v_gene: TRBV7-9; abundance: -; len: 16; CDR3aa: CSSSLAAGGPRGEQYF; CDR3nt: TGTTCCAGCAGCTTAGCGGCGGGAGGGCCTAGGGGAGAGCAGTACTTC
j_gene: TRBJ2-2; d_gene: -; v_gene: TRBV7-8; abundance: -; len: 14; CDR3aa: CASSLGTGTGELFF; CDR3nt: TGTGCCAGCAGCTTAGGGACTGGCACCGGGGAGCTGTTTTTT
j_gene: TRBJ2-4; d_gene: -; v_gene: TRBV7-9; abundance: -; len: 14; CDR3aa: CASSLEGVQGIQYF; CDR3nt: TGTGCCAGCAGCTTAGAAGGGGTACAGGGCATTCAGTACTTC
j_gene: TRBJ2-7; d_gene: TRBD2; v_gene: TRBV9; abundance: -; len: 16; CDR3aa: CASSVALASGSPEQYF; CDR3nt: TGTGCCAGCAGCGTAGCTCTGGCTAGCGGGAGCCCCGAGCAGTACTTC
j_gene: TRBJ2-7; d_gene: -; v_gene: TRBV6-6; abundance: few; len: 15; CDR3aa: CASSYGAGQSYEQYF; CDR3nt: TGTGCCAGCAGTTATGGGGCCGGACAGTCCTACGAGCAGTACTTC
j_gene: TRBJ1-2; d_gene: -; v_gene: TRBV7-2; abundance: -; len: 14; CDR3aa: CASSPLTGSYGYTF; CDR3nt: TGTGCCAGCAGCCCACTGACAGGCTCTTATGGCTACACCTTC
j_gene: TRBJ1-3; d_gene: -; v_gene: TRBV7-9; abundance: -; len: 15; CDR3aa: CASSLVSLSGNTIYF; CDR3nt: TGTGCCAGCAGCTTAGTATCACTCTCTGGAAACACCATATATTTT
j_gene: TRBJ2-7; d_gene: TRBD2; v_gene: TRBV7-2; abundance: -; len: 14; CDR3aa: CASSGGLAFYEQYF; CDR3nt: TGTGCCAGCAGCGGCGGACTAGCGTTCTACGAGCAGTACTTC
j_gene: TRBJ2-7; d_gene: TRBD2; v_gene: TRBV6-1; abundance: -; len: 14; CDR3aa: CAGGASGYSYEQYF; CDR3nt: TGCGCCGGGGGGGCTAGCGGGTACTCCTACGAGCAGTACTTC
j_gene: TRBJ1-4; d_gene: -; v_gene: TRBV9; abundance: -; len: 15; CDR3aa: CASSVGGVTNEKLFF; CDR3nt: TGTGCCAGCAGCGTAGGGGGGGTGACTAATGAAAAACTGTTTTTT
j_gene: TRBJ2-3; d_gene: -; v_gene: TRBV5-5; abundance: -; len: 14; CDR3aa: CASSGGAAEDTQYF; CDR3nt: TGTGCCAGCAGCGGCGGGGCAGCGGAAGATACGCAGTATTTT
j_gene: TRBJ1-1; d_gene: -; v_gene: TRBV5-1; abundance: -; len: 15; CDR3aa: CASSLALLMNTEAFF; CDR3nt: TGCGCCAGCAGCTTGGCCCTGTTAATGAACACTGAAGCTTTCTTT
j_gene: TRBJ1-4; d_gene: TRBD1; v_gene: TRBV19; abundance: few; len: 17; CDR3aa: CASKYIGQGSINEKLFF; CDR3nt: TGTGCCAGTAAATATATTGGACAGGGGTCGATTAATGAAAAACTGTTTTTT
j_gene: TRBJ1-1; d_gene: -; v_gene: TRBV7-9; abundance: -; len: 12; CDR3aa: CASRDLDTEAFF; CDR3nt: TGTGCCAGCAGGGACTTAGACACTGAAGCTTTCTTT
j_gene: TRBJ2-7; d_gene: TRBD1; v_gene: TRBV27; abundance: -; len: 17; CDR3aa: CASSFHHRDRGAYEQYF; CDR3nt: TGTGCCAGCAGTTTCCACCACCGGGACAGGGGGGCCTACGAGCAGTACTTC
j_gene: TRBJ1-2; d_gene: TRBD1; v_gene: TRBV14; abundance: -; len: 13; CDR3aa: CASSDRGSYGYTF; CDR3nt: TGTGCCAGCAGCGACAGGGGTAGCTATGGCTACACCTTC
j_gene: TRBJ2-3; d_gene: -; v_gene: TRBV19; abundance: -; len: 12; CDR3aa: CASSYRTDTQYF; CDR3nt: TGTGCCAGTAGTTATCGGACAGATACGCAGTATTTT
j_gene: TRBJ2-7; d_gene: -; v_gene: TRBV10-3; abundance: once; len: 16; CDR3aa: CAISAASPTVTYEQYF; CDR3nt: TGTGCCATCAGTGCCGCCTCCCCTACAGTTACCTACGAGCAGTACTTC